The 9 T cell receptor beta chains presented below share a single source sample, sequenced in a study of T-cell reconstitution after alpha-beta-depleted transplantation in children. Construction of the TCRbeta library involved unique molecular identifiers. TCRdb re-analysed the PCR reads in MiXCR, keeping a single row per CDR3 protein. The sample lists around 450,000 distinct CDR3 sequences; around 46% were seen once. The source was PBMCs, collected before TCRalphabeta/CD19-depleted stem cell transplant. These receptors all stem from a girl aged 2-10 years with aplastic anemia, due to receive a stem cell transplant.

This clonotype was picked up many times. J is TRBJ2-7 and V is TRBV20-1, with D maybe TRBD1 (5 bases). With 6 bases removed from V and 2 bases from J, the gap between germline ends came to 23 bases. The germline V gene has CDR1 DFQATT and CDR2 SNEGSKA (reference sequence). The CDR3 is 16 amino acids. CDR3 sequence: CSASGASTGKPYEQYF. The CDR3 DNA sequence: TGCAGTGCCTCGGGCGCGTCTACAGGCAAACCCTACGAGCAGTACTTC.

This rearrangement joins TRBV20-1 to TRBJ2-3; 8 nucleotides match TRBD2. V lost 3 bases to trimming and J lost 3 bases; unmatched junction nucleotides: 8. Germline CDR1 and CDR2: DFQATT and SNEGSKA (reference sequence). There are 15 residues in the CDR3. The CDR3 DNA reads TGCAGTGCTAGGCAACTAAGCGGGAGAACAGATACGCAGTATTTT. Translation gives CSARQLSGRTDTQYF.

The sample holds many counts of this clonotype. The chain carries TRBV5-1 and TRBJ2-2, with 9 bases matching TRBD1. Germline assignment: CDR1 SGHRS and CDR2 YFSETQ. This CDR3 comprises 15 residues. The junction had 1 base not matched to a gene; V was cut back by 0 bases and J by 4 bases. DNA of the CDR3: TGCGCCAGCAGCTTGGAGACAGGGGGCACCGGGGAGCTGTTTTTT. Translation gives CASSLETGGTGELFF.

The J gene is TRBJ2-7, the V gene TRBV29-1; 7 bases are shared with TRBD1. Germline CDR1 is SQVTM and CDR2 is ANQGSEA. The CDR3 spans 15 residues. The V and J ends lost 6 bases and 1 base, in that order; junction bases with no gene match: 12. CDR3 nucleotides: TGCAGCGTCAATGCCCCGACAGGGCTGTCCTACGAGCAGTACTTC. This sequence encodes CSVNAPTGLSYEQYF.

In its sample, this clonotype was seen a few times. The chain uses TRBV6-1 and TRBJ2-3; 8 bases line up with TRBD2. Per germline, CDR1 MNHNS and CDR2 SASEGT. This CDR3 comprises 12 residues. V lost 7 bases and J lost 6; bases outside the gene matches: 3. CDR3 in amino acids: CASTKRGDTQYF. The CDR3 DNA reads TGTGCCAGCACCAAGCGGGGGGATACGCAGTATTTT.

V and J are TRBV6-5 and TRBJ2-7, with 13 bases identical to TRBD2. CDR1 MNHEY and CDR2 SVGAGI come from the germline V gene. The CDR3 is made up of 15 amino acids. Unmatched junction bases numbered 2, after V lost 0 bases and J lost 6 bases. CDR3 amino acids: CASSYSGLAGPEQYF. The CDR3 DNA sequence: TGTGCCAGCAGTTACTCGGGACTAGCGGGACCCGAGCAGTACTTC.

At least ten counts were recorded for this clonotype. The chain joins TRBV29-1 to TRBJ2-1; TRBD2 agrees at 9 bases. The CDR3 is 15 residues long. CDR1 is SQVTM, CDR2 ANQGSEA, per germline. The V and J ends lost 7 bases and 8 bases, in that order; junction bases with no gene match: 15. CDR3 nucleotides: TGCAGCGCCCGCGGGGTAGCGGGAGAAGGCGATGAGCAGTTCTTC. It encodes CSARGVAGEGDEQFF.

The genes are TRBV15 and TRBJ1-5, with no clear D. In germline, CDR1 is LNHNV, CDR2 YYDKDF (reference sequence). The CDR3 covers 13 residues. Deletions cut 2 bases from V and 5 bases from J, with 7 bases between. CDR3 residues: CATSRRLHQPQHF. The DNA of the CDR3 is TGTGCCACCAGCAGACGCCTCCATCAGCCCCAGCATTTT.

The chain combines TRBV18 with TRBJ2-6; D ambiguous. Germline V gene data show CDR1 as KGHSH and CDR2 as LQKENI. Trimming took off 3 bases at V and 10 bases at J, with 13 bases between the two ends. This CDR3 is 14 amino acids long. CDR3 sequence (DNA): TGTGCCAGCTCACCGAGTATTAGCCCGAACGTCCTGACTTTC. The encoded protein is CASSPSISPNVLTF.